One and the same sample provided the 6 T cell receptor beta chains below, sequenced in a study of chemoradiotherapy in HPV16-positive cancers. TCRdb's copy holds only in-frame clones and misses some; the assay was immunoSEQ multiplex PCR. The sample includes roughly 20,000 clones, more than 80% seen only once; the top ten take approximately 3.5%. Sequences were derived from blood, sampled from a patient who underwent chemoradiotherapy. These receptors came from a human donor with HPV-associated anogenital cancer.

The CDR3 coding sequence is TGTGCCAGCAGCTTAGCGGACAGGAATGAAAAACTGTTTTTT. It yields the protein CASSLADRNEKLFF. V usage is TRBV7-9 and J usage is TRBJ1-4; 7 bases fit TRBD1. CDR1 SEHNR and CDR2 FQNEAQ come from the germline V gene (reference sequence). V gave up 0 bases and J gave up 5 bases; unmatched junction bases: 0. The CDR3 runs to 14 residues.

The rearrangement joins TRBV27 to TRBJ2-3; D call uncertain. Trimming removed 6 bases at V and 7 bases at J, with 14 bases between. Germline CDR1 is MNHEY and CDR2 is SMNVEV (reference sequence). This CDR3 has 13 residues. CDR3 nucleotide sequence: TGTGCCAGCAGGGTTAGGGCCCCCTATACGCAGTATTTT. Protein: CASRVRAPYTQYF.

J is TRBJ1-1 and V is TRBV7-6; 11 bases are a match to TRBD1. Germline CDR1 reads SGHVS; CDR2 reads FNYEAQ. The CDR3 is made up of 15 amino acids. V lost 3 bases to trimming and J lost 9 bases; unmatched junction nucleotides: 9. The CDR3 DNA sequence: TGTGCCAGCAGCTTCCCTAGAGAGGACAGGGGGCAAGCTTTCTTT. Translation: CASSFPREDRGQAFF.

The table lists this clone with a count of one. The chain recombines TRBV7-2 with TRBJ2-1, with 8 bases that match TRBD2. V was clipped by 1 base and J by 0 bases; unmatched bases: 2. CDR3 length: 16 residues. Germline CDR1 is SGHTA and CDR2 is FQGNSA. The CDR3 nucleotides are TGTGCCAGCAGCTTAGTAGCGGGGAGCTCCTACAATGAGCAGTTCTTC. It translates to CASSLVAGSSYNEQFF.

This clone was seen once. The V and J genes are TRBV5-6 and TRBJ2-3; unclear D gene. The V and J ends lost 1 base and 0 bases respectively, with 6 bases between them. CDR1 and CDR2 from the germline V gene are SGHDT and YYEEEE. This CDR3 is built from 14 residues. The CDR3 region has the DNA TGTGCCAGCAGCTTGTCTCCGAGCACAGATACGCAGTATTTT. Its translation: CASSLSPSTDTQYF.

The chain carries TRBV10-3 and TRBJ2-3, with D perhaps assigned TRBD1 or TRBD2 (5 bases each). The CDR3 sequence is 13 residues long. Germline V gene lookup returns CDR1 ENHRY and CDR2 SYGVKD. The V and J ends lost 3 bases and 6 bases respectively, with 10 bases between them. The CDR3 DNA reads TGTGCCATCAGTGATCCAGGGACGGATACGCAGTATTTT. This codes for CAISDPGTDTQYF.